A single sample gave rise to the 30 T cell receptor beta chains below, sequenced in a study of graft-versus-host responses after intestinal transplantation (dated by TCRdb to the early 2020s). The time point label for this specimen denotes: cells obtained before transplantation from donor or recipient. The method behind the library was the immunoSEQ multiplex PCR assay. TCRdb stores this immuneACCESS table with in-frame sequences only. Part of the clones is absent; in the studies checked, under half of the shortfall reflects unresolved V genes, and no reason is known for the rest. Counted in this sample were 90,000 to 150,000 clones; around 93% of them appeared once. Together, the top ten hold around 0.12% of the sample. The antigens for these receptors are not known. The sequencing used unstimulated CD4+ T cells sorted from spleen or lymph node cells, collected before intestinal transplant. These receptors came from a human donor who received an intestinal transplant.

This sequence joins TRBV6-5 and TRBJ2-3, with 8 bases matching TRBD2. The CDR3 is made up of 15 amino acids. CDR1 MNHEY and CDR2 SVGAGI come from the germline V gene. The trim removed 11 bases at V and 2 bases at J, leaving 12 bases unmatched. CDR3 nucleotides: TGTGCCTCCGATCGGAGCGGGGGCCACACAGATACGCAGTATTTT. It encodes CASDRSGGHTDTQYF.

This chain links TRBV7-2 with TRBJ2-5; D might be TRBD1 or TRBD2, each matching 6 bases. CDR3 length equals 14 residues. V was pared by 5 bases and J by 5 bases, with 15 bases between. Germline V gene lookup returns CDR1 SGHTA and CDR2 FQGNSA. DNA of the CDR3: TGTGCCAGCAGCCGGAGGGGGGCTGGGGAGACCCAGTACTTC. Its translation: CASSRRGAGETQYF.

A single count supports this clone. One end of the junction fails to match germline, which may point to a read error. This chain joins TRBV29-1 and TRBJ2-2, with TRBD1 identical over 7 bases. Germline assignment: CDR1 SQVTM and CDR2 ANQGSEA. This CDR3 has 13 residues. The CDR3 DNA reads as TGTGTCACCGACAGGGCTGGGACCGGGGAGCTGTTTTTT. It is translated as CVTDRAGTGELFF.

This chain links TRBV6-6 with TRBJ2-5, with 8 bases lining up with TRBD1. Germline CDR1 reads MNHNY; CDR2 reads SVGAGI (reference sequence). CDR3 size: 14 residues. V lost 2 bases, J lost 2 bases, and 1 base stayed unmatched. The CDR3 region has the DNA TGTGCCAGCAGTTACGGACAGGGACAAGAGACCCAGTACTTC. Amino acid sequence: CASSYGQGQETQYF.

The genes are TRBV7-9 and TRBJ1-2; TRBD1 is a possible D gene (6 bases). There are 15 residues in the CDR3. Germline V lookup: CDR1 SEHNR, CDR2 FQNEAQ (reference sequence). V was pared by 1 base and J by 6 bases, with 15 bases between. CDR3 in DNA: TGTGCCAGCAGCTTAGAGACAAGCCCAGGGGATGGCTACACCTTC. Translated, it gives CASSLETSPGDGYTF.

The rearrangement joins TRBV6-1 to TRBJ1-5; D uncertain. The CDR3 loop spans 13 amino acids. Germline CDR1 reads MNHNS; CDR2 reads SASEGT. Trimming removed 5 bases from V and 3 bases from J, with 8 bases in between. The CDR3 here is CASSFEVNQPQHF. The DNA of the CDR3 is TGTGCCAGCAGTTTCGAAGTCAATCAGCCCCAGCATTTT.

V gene TRBV27 combines with J gene TRBJ2-7, with D possibly being TRBD1 (5 bases). Germline CDR1 is MNHEY and CDR2 is SMNVEV (reference sequence). The CDR3 sequence is 14 residues long. V lost 7 bases and J lost 4, with 17 bases in between. CDR3 residues: CASNPVAGRYEQYF. The DNA for the CDR3 is TGTGCCAGCAACCCAGTTGCAGGGCGTTACGAGCAGTACTTC.

As DNA, the CDR3 is TGTGCCAGCAGTGAGGCTCTATTACGCGAGCAGTACTTC. Its translation is CASSEALLREQYF. The chain joins TRBV6-1 to TRBJ2-7; unclear D gene. The CDR3 spans 13 residues. V gave up 3 bases and J gave up 6 bases, with 12 bases separating them. From germline, CDR1 is MNHNS and CDR2 SASEGT.

V usage is TRBV5-1 and J usage is TRBJ2-7; TRBD2 aligns across 10 bases. Germline V gene sequence: CDR1 SGHRS, CDR2 YFSETQ. CDR3 length equals 15 residues. The ends lost 0 bases at V and 6 bases at J; junction bases unmatched: 6. As DNA, the CDR3 is TGCGCCAGCAGCTTGGCCGGGCTAGCGGGAGTCGAGCAGTACTTC. This translates into CASSLAGLAGVEQYF.

The V and J genes are TRBV18 and TRBJ2-3; TRBD2 is a possible D gene (6 bases). This CDR3 comprises 14 residues. CDR1 KGHSH and CDR2 LQKENI come from the germline V gene. The V end lost 6 bases, the J end lost 4 bases, and 14 bases lay between the germline ends. In DNA, the CDR3 is TGTGCCAGCTCCTCAAAAGCGGGTCCAGATACGCAGTATTTT. Its translation: CASSSKAGPDTQYF.

This clone was counted once. The chain carries TRBV28 and TRBJ1-2; a weak D match, TRBD1 (6 bases). V was trimmed by 5 bases and J by 8 bases, leaving 18 bases between them. Germline values: CDR1 MDHEN, CDR2 SYDVKM. This CDR3 has 14 amino acids. The DNA of the CDR3 is TGTGCCAGCAGTGTCTTTGGCAGGGGTGAAGGCTACACCTTC. Its protein is CASSVFGRGEGYTF.

This sequence joins TRBV7-6 and TRBJ2-1; no definite D call. Germline-derived CDR1 and CDR2 are SGHVS and FNYEAQ. Trimming cost V 2 bases and J 3 bases, with 17 bases left between them. This CDR3 has 17 residues. The CDR3 sequence is CASSLSIGSVGYNEQFF. CDR3 nucleotide sequence: TGTGCCAGCAGCTTATCCATTGGCAGCGTTGGCTACAATGAGCAGTTCTTC. Drawing the rest from reference TRBV7-6 and TRBJ2-1, the complete variable domain is GAGVSQSPRYKVTKRGQDVALRCDPISGHVSLYWYRQALGQGPEFLTYFNYEAQQDKSGLPNDRFSAERPEGSISTLTIQRTEQRDSAMYRCASSLSIGSVGYNEQFFGPGTRLTVL.

The V call is TRBV6-5, the J call TRBJ1-2; D perhaps matches TRBD1 (6 bases). The CDR3 runs to 15 residues. The germline V gene encodes CDR1 MNHEY and CDR2 SVGAGI. With 0 bases removed from V and 2 bases from J, the gap between germline ends came to 10 bases. Here the CDR3 reads CASSYSRQANYGYTF. The CDR3 DNA reads as TGTGCCAGCAGTTACTCGAGACAGGCGAACTATGGCTACACCTTC.

V is TRBV6-1 and J is TRBJ2-4; the D gene is possibly TRBD2 (5 bases). The germline V gene encodes CDR1 MNHNS and CDR2 SASEGT. The V end lost 6 bases, the J end lost 6 bases, and 9 bases lay between the germline ends. The CDR3 totals 12 residues. The CDR3 sequence: CASREDINIQYF. For the CDR3, the DNA is TGTGCCAGCAGGGAGGATATAAACATTCAGTACTTC.

The chain has TRBV9 and TRBJ2-2, with D perhaps matching TRBD2 (5 bases). Germline-derived CDR1 and CDR2 are SGDLS and YYNGEE. Trimming left V 6 bases short and J 3 bases short, with 18 bases between. CDR3 length: 16 residues. CDR3 in DNA: TGTGCCAGCACGATAGGGAGTACGCGGTACACCGGGGAGCTGTTTTTT. The encoded protein is CASTIGSTRYTGELFF.

This clone showed up just a few times. The chain couples TRBV19 to TRBJ2-5, with D perhaps TRBD2 (6 bases). This CDR3 has 13 amino acids. The germline V gene encodes CDR1 LNHDA and CDR2 SQIVND (reference sequence). The germline V and J ends were trimmed by 1 base and 4 bases, with 7 bases remaining between them. This CDR3 reads CASSIGRGETQYF. The CDR3 DNA reads TGTGCCAGTAGTATAGGGAGGGGAGAGACCCAGTACTTC. Using reference TRBV19 and TRBJ2-5 for the parts outside the CDR3, the full variable domain is DGGITQSPKYLFRKEGQNVTLSCEQNLNHDAMYWYRQDPGQGLRLIYYSQIVNDFQKGDIAEGYSVSREKKESFPLTVTSAQKNPTAFYLCASSIGRGETQYFGPGTRLLVL.

This chain joins TRBV2 and TRBJ1-4; D unclear. This CDR3 spans 14 amino acids. Deletions cut 3 bases from V and 8 bases from J, with 13 bases between. Germline assignment: CDR1 SNHLY and CDR2 FYNNEI. CDR3 nucleotides: TGTGCCAGCAGTGATGGCCCGGTTGGAGAAAAACTGTTTTTT. As protein: CASSDGPVGEKLFF.

V is TRBV6-5 and J is TRBJ2-7; D possibly corresponds to TRBD1 (5 bases). The CDR3 runs to 16 residues. CDR1 MNHEY and CDR2 SVGAGI come from the germline V gene. Trimming pared 2 bases from V and 5 bases from J, leaving 19 bases between. The CDR3 region has the DNA TGTGCCAGCAGTTACCATCCTGGGCAGGGTTCTCACGAGCAGTACTTC. It specifies CASSYHPGQGSHEQYF.

V is TRBV13 and J is TRBJ2-4; 13 positions agree with TRBD2. Germline CDR1 is PRHDT and CDR2 is FYEKMQ (reference sequence). This CDR3 spans 21 amino acids. V lost 6 bases, J lost 1 base, and 18 bases stayed unmatched. As DNA, the CDR3 is TGTGCCAGCAGACGCTTCTCCGGGACTAGCGGGATAGGTGTCGCCAAAAACATTCAGTACTTC. It codes for CASRRFSGTSGIGVAKNIQYF.

The gene calls are TRBV5-1 and TRBJ2-1; 13 nucleotides line up with TRBD2. CDR1 and CDR2 (germline): SGHRS, YFSETQ. The CDR3 totals 17 residues. J lost 4 bases, V lost 3 bases, and 7 bases had no gene match. CDR3 DNA: TGCGCCAGCAGCTGGGGACTAGCGGGACCATTTTACAATGAGCAGTTCTTC. Translated, it gives CASSWGLAGPFYNEQFF.

On this clone: The same CDR3 can be traced to other DNA sequences in this sample. The chain employs TRBV30 and TRBJ2-3; D is unresolved. V shed 0 bases and J shed 4 bases, with 2 bases lying between them. The germline V gene has CDR1 GTSNPN and CDR2 SVGIG (reference sequence). The CDR3 runs to 11 residues. As DNA, the CDR3 is TGTGCCTGGAGTGTCTCAGATACGCAGTATTTT. Translated, it gives CAWSVSDTQYF.

This clone was seen only a few times. The V and J genes are TRBV11-2 and TRBJ2-5, with 10 bases that match TRBD1. The DNA end is more similar to TRBJ2-7, so the J call may be wrong. The CDR3 extends over 15 amino acids. CDR1 is SGHAT, CDR2 FQNNGV, per germline. As DNA, the CDR3 is TGTGCCAGCAGCTTAGAGGGGACAGGGGCCTACGAGCAGTACTTC. Translating gives CASSLEGTGAYEQYF.

The chain joins TRBV5-1 to TRBJ2-3, with D tentatively TRBD1 or TRBD2 (5 bases each). CDR3 length: 15 amino acids. V was clipped by 6 bases and J by 5 bases, with 19 bases between them. Germline-derived CDR1 and CDR2 are SGHRS and YFSETQ. The CDR3 DNA reads TGCGCCAGCACGGGGCTAGCTGGGTTTGGAGATACGCAGTATTTT. Encoded protein: CASTGLAGFGDTQYF.

This clone occurred once. The chain links TRBV7-8 to TRBJ2-1; the D is unclear. This CDR3 has 16 residues. Germline CDR1 and CDR2: SGHVS and FQNEAQ. Trimming pared 0 bases from V and 4 bases from J, leaving 13 bases between. The CDR3 sequence is CASSLAYQETYNEQFF. CDR3 coding DNA: TGTGCCAGCAGCTTAGCGTACCAGGAGACTTACAATGAGCAGTTCTTC.

This chain uses TRBV5-6 with TRBJ2-3, with unresolved D. CDR1 and CDR2 (germline): SGHDT, YYEEEE. CDR3 length equals 15 residues. Trimming shortened V by 4 bases and J by 5 bases, and 17 bases separated the two germline ends. In nucleotides, the CDR3 is TGTGCCAGCAGCCCACGTGGGTCAAGAAGAGATACGCAGTATTTT. Its translation is CASSPRGSRRDTQYF.

The V and J genes are TRBV10-2 and TRBJ2-1; no definite D call. V was cut by 7 bases and J by 8 bases, with 12 bases left in between. The germline CDR1 and CDR2 sequences are WSHSY and SAAADI. The CDR3 spans 12 residues. CDR3 sequence: CASNLGRYEQFF. CDR3 bases: TGCGCCAGCAACCTGGGCCGCTATGAGCAGTTCTTC.

A single count supports this clone. The chain uses TRBV28 and TRBJ2-3; 7 bases agree with TRBD1. Germline trimming cut 8 bases from V and 0 bases from J; bases unmatched to any gene: 17. The CDR3 is 18 residues long. CDR1 and CDR2 (germline): MDHEN, SYDVKM. As DNA, the CDR3 is TGTGCCAGCTATAGAACTTTAGGACAGGCCGGTAGCACAGATACGCAGTATTTT. Its translation is CASYRTLGQAGSTDTQYF.

The rearrangement uses TRBV5-1 and TRBJ1-4; 11 positions agree with TRBD1. The CDR3 is made up of 15 amino acids. V shed 5 bases, J shed 7 bases, and the junction held 7 bases outside the gene matches. Per the germline V gene, CDR1 is SGHRS and CDR2 is YFSETQ. The CDR3 sequence is CASSSGQGAFEKLFF. CDR3 sequence (DNA): TGCGCCAGCAGTAGCGGACAGGGGGCCTTTGAAAAACTGTTTTTT. Combining the CDR3 with reference TRBV5-1 and TRBJ1-4 gives the whole variable domain KAGVTQTPRYLIKTRGQQVTLSCSPISGHRSVSWYQQTPGQGLQFLFEYFSETQRNKGNFPGRFSGRQFSNSRSEMNVSTLELGDSALYLCASSSGQGAFEKLFFGSGTQLSVL.

The rearrangement joins TRBV19 to TRBJ1-1; tentatively, D is TRBD1 (6 bases). The germline V and J ends were trimmed by 6 bases and 1 base, with 9 bases remaining between them. This CDR3 has 13 amino acids. Germline CDR1 and CDR2: LNHDA and SQIVND (reference sequence). CDR3 sequence: CASRGQPNTEAFF. DNA of the CDR3: TGTGCCAGTAGAGGACAGCCGAACACTGAAGCTTTCTTT.

V usage is TRBV13 and J usage is TRBJ2-7, with 7 bases identical to TRBD2. Germline lookup yields CDR1 PRHDT and CDR2 FYEKMQ (reference sequence). CDR3 size: 16 residues. After removal of 5 bases from V and 2 bases from J, the junction contained 12 bases not matched to a gene. CDR3: CASSLLPSGNTYEQYF. As DNA, the CDR3 is TGTGCCAGCAGCCTACTCCCTAGCGGTAACACCTACGAGCAGTACTTC.